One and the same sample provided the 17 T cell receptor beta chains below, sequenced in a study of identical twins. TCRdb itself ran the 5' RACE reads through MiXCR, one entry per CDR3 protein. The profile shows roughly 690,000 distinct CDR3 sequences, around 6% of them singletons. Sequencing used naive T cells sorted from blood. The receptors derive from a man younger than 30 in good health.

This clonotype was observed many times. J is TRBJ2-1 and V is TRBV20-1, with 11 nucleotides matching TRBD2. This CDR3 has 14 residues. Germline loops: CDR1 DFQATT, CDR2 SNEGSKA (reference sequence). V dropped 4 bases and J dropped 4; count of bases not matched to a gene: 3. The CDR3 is CSATRTSGYNEQFF. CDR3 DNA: TGCAGTGCTACCCGGACTAGCGGGTACAATGAGCAGTTCTTC.

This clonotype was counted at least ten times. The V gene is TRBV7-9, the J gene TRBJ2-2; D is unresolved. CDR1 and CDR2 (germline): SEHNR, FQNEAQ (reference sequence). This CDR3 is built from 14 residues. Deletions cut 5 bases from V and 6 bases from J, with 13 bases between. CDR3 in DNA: TGTGCCAGCAGCCTTCCAAGGACGGCCGGGGAGCTGTTTTTT. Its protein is CASSLPRTAGELFF.

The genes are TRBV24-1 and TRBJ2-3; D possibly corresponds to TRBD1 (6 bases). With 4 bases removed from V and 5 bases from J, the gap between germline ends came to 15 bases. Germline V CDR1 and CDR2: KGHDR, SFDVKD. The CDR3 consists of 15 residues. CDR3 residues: CATSDVQGPIDTQYF. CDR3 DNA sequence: TGTGCCACCAGTGACGTTCAGGGGCCTATAGATACGCAGTATTTT.

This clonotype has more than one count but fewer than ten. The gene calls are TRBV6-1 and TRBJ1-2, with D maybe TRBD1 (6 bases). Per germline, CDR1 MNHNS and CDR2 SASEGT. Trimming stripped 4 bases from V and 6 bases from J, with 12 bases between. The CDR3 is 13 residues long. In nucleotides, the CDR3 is TGTGCCAGCAGTGTGACCCACAGGGATGGCTACACCTTC. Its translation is CASSVTHRDGYTF.

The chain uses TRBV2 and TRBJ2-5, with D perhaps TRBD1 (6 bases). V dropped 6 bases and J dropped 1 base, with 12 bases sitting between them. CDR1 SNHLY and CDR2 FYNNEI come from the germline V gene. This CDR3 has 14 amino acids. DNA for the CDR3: TGTGCCAGCAGAGATAGGACAGCCCAAGAGACCCAGTACTTC. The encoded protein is CASRDRTAQETQYF.

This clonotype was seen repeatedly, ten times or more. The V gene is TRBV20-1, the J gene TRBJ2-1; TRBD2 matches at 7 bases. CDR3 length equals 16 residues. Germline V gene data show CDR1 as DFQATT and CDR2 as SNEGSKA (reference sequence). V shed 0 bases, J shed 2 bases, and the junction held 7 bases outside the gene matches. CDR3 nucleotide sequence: TGCAGTGCTAGAGAGGAAGGGAGGGCCCCCTACAATGAGCAGTTCTTC. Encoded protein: CSAREEGRAPYNEQFF.

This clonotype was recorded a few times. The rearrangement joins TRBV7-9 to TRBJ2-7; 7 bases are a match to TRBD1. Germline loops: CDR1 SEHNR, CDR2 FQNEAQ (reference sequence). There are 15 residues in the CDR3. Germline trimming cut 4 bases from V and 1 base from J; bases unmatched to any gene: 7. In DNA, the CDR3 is TGTGCCAGCAGCTCGGAAGGGACAGTTTCCTACGAGCAGTACTTC. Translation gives CASSSEGTVSYEQYF. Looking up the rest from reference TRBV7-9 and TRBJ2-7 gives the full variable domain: DTGVSQNPRHKITKRGQNVTFRCDPISEHNRLYWYRQTLGQGPEFLTYFQNEAQLEKSRLLSDRFSAERPKGSFSTLEIQRTEQGDSAMYLCASSSEGTVSYEQYFGPGTRLTVT.

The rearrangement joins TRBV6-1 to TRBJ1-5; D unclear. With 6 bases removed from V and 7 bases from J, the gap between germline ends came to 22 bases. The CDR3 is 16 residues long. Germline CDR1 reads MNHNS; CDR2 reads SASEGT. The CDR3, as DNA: TGTGCCAGCAGCCCGACCGGGCCACCAGAGAAACAGCCCCAGCATTTT. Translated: CASSPTGPPEKQPQHF.

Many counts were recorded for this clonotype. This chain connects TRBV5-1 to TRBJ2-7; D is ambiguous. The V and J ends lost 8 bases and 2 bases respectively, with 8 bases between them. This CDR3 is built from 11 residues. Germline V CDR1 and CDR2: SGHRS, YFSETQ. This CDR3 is CARERPYEQYV. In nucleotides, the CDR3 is TGCGCCAGGGAAAGACCCTACGAGCAGTACGTC.

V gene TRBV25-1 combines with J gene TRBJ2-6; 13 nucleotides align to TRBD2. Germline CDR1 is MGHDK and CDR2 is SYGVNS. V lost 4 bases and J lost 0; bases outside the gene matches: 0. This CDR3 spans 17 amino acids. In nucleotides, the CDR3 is TGTGCCAGCAGTGGGACTAGCGGGAGCTCTGGGGCCAACGTCCTGACTTTC. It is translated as CASSGTSGSSGANVLTF. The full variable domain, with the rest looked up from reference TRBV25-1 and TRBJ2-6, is EADIYQTPRYLVIGTGKKITLECSQTMGHDKMYWYQQDPGMELHLIHYSYGVNSTEKGDLSSESTVSRIRTEHFPLTLESARPSHTSQYLCASSGTSGSSGANVLTFGAGSRLTVL.

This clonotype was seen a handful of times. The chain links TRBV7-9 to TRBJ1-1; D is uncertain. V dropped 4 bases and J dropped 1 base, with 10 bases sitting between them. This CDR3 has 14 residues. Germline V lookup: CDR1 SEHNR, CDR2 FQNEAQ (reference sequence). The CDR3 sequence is CASSSTAANTEAFF. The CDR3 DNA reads TGTGCCAGCAGCTCCACTGCGGCGAACACTGAAGCTTTCTTT.

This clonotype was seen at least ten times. The CDR3 coding sequence is TGTGCCAGCAGTTTACTCCGGGCGGTCCAGGGCTACACCTTC. Translating it yields CASSLLRAVQGYTF. The chain links TRBV12-3 or TRBV12-4 to TRBJ1-2; no firm D call. CDR3 size: 14 residues. Between the trimmed V and J ends, which lost 2 bases and 8 bases, there was a span of 15 bases.

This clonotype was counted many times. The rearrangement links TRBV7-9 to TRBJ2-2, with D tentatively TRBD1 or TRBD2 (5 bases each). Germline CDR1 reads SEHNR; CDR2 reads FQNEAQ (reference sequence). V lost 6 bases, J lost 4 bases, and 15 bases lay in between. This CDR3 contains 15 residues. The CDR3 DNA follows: TGTGCCAGCAGGGGGCCTTGGGACGGCACCGGGGAGCTGTTTTTT. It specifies CASRGPWDGTGELFF.

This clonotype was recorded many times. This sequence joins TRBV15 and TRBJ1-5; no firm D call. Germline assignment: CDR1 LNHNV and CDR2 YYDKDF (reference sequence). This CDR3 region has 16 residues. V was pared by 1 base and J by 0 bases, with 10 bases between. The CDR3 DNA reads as TGTGCCACCAGCAGAGCACCAGTTTATAGCAATCAGCCCCAGCATTTT. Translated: CATSRAPVYSNQPQHF.

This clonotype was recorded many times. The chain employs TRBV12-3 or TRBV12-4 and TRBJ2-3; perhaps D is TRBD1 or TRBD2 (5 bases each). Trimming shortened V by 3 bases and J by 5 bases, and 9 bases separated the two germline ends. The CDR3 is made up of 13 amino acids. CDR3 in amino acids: CASSLMRGDTQYF. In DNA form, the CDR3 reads TGTGCCAGCAGTTTGATGAGGGGAGATACGCAGTATTTT.

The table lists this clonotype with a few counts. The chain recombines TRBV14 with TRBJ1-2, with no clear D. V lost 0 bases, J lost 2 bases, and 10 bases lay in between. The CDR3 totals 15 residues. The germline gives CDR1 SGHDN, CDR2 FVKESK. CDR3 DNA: TGTGCCAGCAGCCAAGAAAAGGGAAAGAACTATGGCTACACCTTC. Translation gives CASSQEKGKNYGYTF.

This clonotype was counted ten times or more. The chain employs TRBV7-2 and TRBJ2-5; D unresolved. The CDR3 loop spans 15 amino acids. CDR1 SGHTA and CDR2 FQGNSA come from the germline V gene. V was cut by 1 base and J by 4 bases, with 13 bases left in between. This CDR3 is CASSLVRIILETQYF. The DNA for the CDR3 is TGTGCCAGCAGCTTAGTTCGTATTATCTTAGAGACCCAGTACTTC.